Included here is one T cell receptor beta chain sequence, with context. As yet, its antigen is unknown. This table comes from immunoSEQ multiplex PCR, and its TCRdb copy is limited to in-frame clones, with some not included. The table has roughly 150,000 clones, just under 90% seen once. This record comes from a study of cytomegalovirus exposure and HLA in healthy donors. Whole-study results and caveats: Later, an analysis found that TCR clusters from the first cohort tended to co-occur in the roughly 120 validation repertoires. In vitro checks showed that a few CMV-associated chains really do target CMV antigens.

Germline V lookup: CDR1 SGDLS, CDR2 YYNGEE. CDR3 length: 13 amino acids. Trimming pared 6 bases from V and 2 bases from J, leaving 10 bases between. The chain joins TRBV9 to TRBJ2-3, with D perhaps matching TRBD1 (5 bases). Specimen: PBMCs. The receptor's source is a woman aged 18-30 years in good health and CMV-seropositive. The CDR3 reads CASNAGNTDTQYF. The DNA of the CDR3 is TGTGCCAGCAACGCAGGGAACACAGATACGCAGTATTTT. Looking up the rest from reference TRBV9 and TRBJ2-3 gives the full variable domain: DSGVTQTPKHLITATGQRVTLRCSPRSGDLSVYWYQQSLDQGLQFLIQYYNGEERAKGNILERFSAQQFPDLHSELNLSSLELGDSALYFCASNAGNTDTQYFGPGTRLTVL.